These 19 T cell receptor beta chains were sequenced from one sample in a study of cytomegalovirus exposure and HLA in healthy donors. The PCR was carried out with 60 Vbeta primers and 13 Jbeta primers. Profiled with immunoSEQ multiplex PCR; TCRdb holds only in-frame clones, not every one. The repertoire holds over 200,000 clones, with about 77% as singletons. Source material: PBMCs. The receptors come from a woman aged 25 to 45 in good health and CMV-seronegative.

In this sample, this clone turned up a few times. V usage is TRBV30 and J usage is TRBJ1-3; D not certain. CDR3 size: 14 residues. V lost 4 bases and J 3 bases, leaving 13 bases between the germline ends. Germline V CDR1 and CDR2: GTSNPN, SVGIG (reference sequence). The CDR3 reads CAWTQNSFGNTIYF. The CDR3 DNA reads as TGTGCCTGGACCCAAAACAGCTTTGGAAACACCATATATTTT.

This clone was seen more than once but under ten times. This chain's CDR3 is CASDTGQGDSPLHF. CDR3 nucleotide sequence: TGTGCCAGCGACACGGGACAGGGGGATTCACCCCTCCACTTT. The V gene is TRBV25-1, the J gene TRBJ1-6; TRBD1 matches 11 bases. Germline-derived CDR1 and CDR2 are MGHDK and SYGVNS. The CDR3 extends over 14 amino acids. V lost 8 bases to trimming and J lost 8 bases; unmatched junction nucleotides: 5.

This clone was counted a few times. This may be a read error, as it is one base from a much larger clone. Other DNA sequences from this sample encode an identical CDR3 as well. This chain links TRBV6-5 with TRBJ2-7; the D is unclear. The CDR3 extends over 15 amino acids. Germline V gene lookup returns CDR1 MNHEY and CDR2 SVGAGI. The ends were cut back, 5 bases at V and 3 bases at J, with 17 bases in the middle. In DNA form, the CDR3 reads TGTGCCAGCAGTACCAGTGGTGGCAGACTCTACGAGCAGTACTTC. Translated, it gives CASSTSGGRLYEQYF.

This sequence joins TRBV6-5 and TRBJ2-2, with 7 positions matching TRBD1. The CDR3 is made up of 15 amino acids. Germline-derived CDR1 and CDR2 are MNHEY and SVGAGI. The ends lost 6 bases at V and 4 bases at J; junction bases unmatched: 8. The CDR3 sequence: CASSHDREGTGELFF. As DNA, the CDR3 is TGTGCCAGCAGCCACGACAGGGAAGGCACCGGGGAGCTGTTTTTT.

The chain has TRBV6-1 and TRBJ2-7; 8 nucleotides match TRBD1. There are 12 residues in the CDR3. V dropped 9 bases and J dropped 3; count of bases not matched to a gene: 4. CDR1 and CDR2 from the germline V gene are MNHNS and SASEGT. The CDR3 nucleotides read TGTGCCAGTTTTGGGACAGGCTACGAGCAGTACTTC. It encodes CASFGTGYEQYF.

This chain connects TRBV5-1 to TRBJ2-1; the match to TRBD2 covers 11 bases. The CDR3 length is 14 residues. Germline trimming cut 6 bases from V and 3 bases from J; bases unmatched to any gene: 2. Germline V gene sequence: CDR1 SGHRS, CDR2 YFSETQ. The CDR3 protein is CASTTSGGYNEQFF. In DNA form, the CDR3 reads TGCGCCAGCACAACTAGCGGGGGCTACAATGAGCAGTTCTTC.

This clone was found once. This rearrangement joins TRBV30 to TRBJ1-5; 7 bases match TRBD1. The J call may not be correct, given that the DNA end is closer to TRBJ2-3. Germline CDR1 GTSNPN, CDR2 SVGIG (reference sequence). The CDR3 loop spans 14 amino acids. The CDR3 sequence is CAWSVTAGGQPQYF. CDR3 DNA sequence: TGTGCCTGGAGTGTGACGGCAGGGGGTCAGCCCCAGTATTTT.

The chain is built from TRBV6-5 and TRBJ1-2, with a possible D match to TRBD1 (5 bases). V lost 2 bases and J 4 bases, leaving 14 bases between the germline ends. The germline gives CDR1 MNHEY, CDR2 SVGAGI. This CDR3 is built from 15 residues. CDR3: CASSYVLGGIYGYTF. In nucleotides, the CDR3 is TGTGCCAGCAGTTACGTTCTCGGGGGGATCTATGGCTACACCTTC.

The V gene is TRBV13, the J gene TRBJ1-2; 8 bases map to TRBD1. The germline gives CDR1 PRHDT, CDR2 FYEKMQ (reference sequence). Trimming took 4 bases from V and 8 from J; bases not matched to a gene: 9. This CDR3 region has 14 residues. For the CDR3, the DNA is TGTGCCAGCAGCTCAACGGACAGGGAAGGGGGCTACACCTTC. Its protein is CASSSTDREGGYTF.

The chain carries TRBV11-3 and TRBJ2-7, with a tentative D call TRBD2 (7 bases). Trimming cost V 5 bases and J 3 bases, with 20 bases left between them. CDR3 length: 16 amino acids. The germline V gene has CDR1 SGHNT and CDR2 YENEEA. The DNA of the CDR3 is TGTGCCAGCAGCCGGGGCCTTAGGGAGGGGGGCTACGAGCAGTACTTC. This codes for CASSRGLREGGYEQYF.

The rearrangement joins TRBV19 to TRBJ1-1; D may be TRBD1 (5 bases). Per germline, CDR1 LNHDA and CDR2 SQIVND (reference sequence). Trimming stripped 5 bases from V and 2 bases from J, with 15 bases between. This CDR3 comprises 15 residues. CDR3: CASSPPGGANTEAFF. The CDR3 bases are TGTGCCAGTAGTCCCCCGGGAGGGGCAAACACTGAAGCTTTCTTT.

The chain employs TRBV30 and TRBJ2-7; perhaps TRBD1 as D (6 bases). The CDR3 runs 15 residues. In germline, CDR1 is GTSNPN, CDR2 SVGIG (reference sequence). V was shortened by 2 bases and J by 7 bases, with 21 bases between the two germline ends. The chain's CDR3 is CAWSFRDTGLREQYF. The CDR3 DNA follows: TGTGCCTGGAGTTTCCGAGATACAGGGCTGAGAGAGCAGTACTTC.

This chain uses TRBV29-1 with TRBJ2-2; TRBD2 aligns across 9 bases. V was clipped by 7 bases and J by 5 bases; unmatched bases: 5. The CDR3 is made up of 13 amino acids. In germline, CDR1 is SQVTM, CDR2 ANQGSEA. The chain's CDR3 is CSAGRGGTGELFF. In DNA, the CDR3 is TGCAGCGCGGGGCGGGGGGGGACCGGGGAGCTGTTTTTT.

In this sample, this clone turned up a few times. The chain employs TRBV7-9 and TRBJ1-1, with TRBD1 matching 8 bases. Germline-derived CDR1 and CDR2 are SEHNR and FQNEAQ (reference sequence). This CDR3 is built from 15 residues. J was trimmed by 1 base and V by 2 bases; bases with no gene match: 3. The CDR3 is CASSLSDRGNTEAFF. The CDR3 DNA reads TGTGCCAGCAGCTTATCCGACAGGGGGAACACTGAAGCTTTCTTT.

In this sample, this clone turned up a few times. V gene TRBV19 combines with J gene TRBJ1-3; 8 bases align to TRBD1. The CDR3 spans 15 residues. Germline CDR1 and CDR2: LNHDA and SQIVND (reference sequence). The V gene end was trimmed by 5 bases and the J gene end by 8 bases; junction bases not matched to a gene: 11. The CDR3 DNA sequence: TGTGCCAGTAGTTCCGGACAGGGAAGAGGTCACACCATATATTTT. Residues: CASSSGQGRGHTIYF.

The rearrangement uses TRBV5-4 and TRBJ1-2; D gene ambiguous. The CDR3 contains 15 residues. The germline CDR1 and CDR2 sequences are SGHNT and YYREEE (reference sequence). Trimming left V 2 bases short and J 3 bases short, with 14 bases between. CDR3 coding DNA: TGTGCCAGCAGCTTTCCTCCGGGTTCACACTATGGCTACACCTTC. The encoded protein is CASSFPPGSHYGYTF.

This clone was seen only a few times. The V call is TRBV25-1, the J call TRBJ2-5; D gene unclear. V dropped 6 bases and J dropped 2 bases, with 7 bases sitting between them. Germline assignment: CDR1 MGHDK and CDR2 SYGVNS. The CDR3 is made up of 12 amino acids. CDR3 region: CASSLLQETQYF. CDR3 DNA: TGTGCCAGCAGCCTTCTACAAGAGACCCAGTACTTC.

The chain couples TRBV7-2 to TRBJ1-1; D gene ambiguous. Trimming left V 5 bases short and J 8 bases short, with 9 bases between. This CDR3 is 11 amino acids long. Looked up from germline, CDR1 is SGHTA and CDR2 is FQGNSA. Here the CDR3 reads CASSQAHEAFF. CDR3 nucleotides: TGTGCCAGCAGCCAAGCCCACGAAGCTTTCTTT. Drawing the rest from reference TRBV7-2 and TRBJ1-1, the complete variable domain is GAGVSQSPSNKVTEKGKDVELRCDPISGHTALYWYRQSLGQGLEFLIYFQGNSAPDKSGLPSDRFSAERTGGSVSTLTIQRTQQEDSAVYLCASSQAHEAFFGQGTRLTVV.

This clone was seen a few times. The chain uses TRBV10-1 and TRBJ2-5; no definite D call. Germline V gene sequence: CDR1 WNHNN, CDR2 SYGVQD (reference sequence). This CDR3 has 14 residues. V was shortened by 6 bases and J by 5 bases, with 16 bases between the two germline ends. CDR3 protein: CASSERGGPETQYF. CDR3 sequence (DNA): TGCGCCAGCAGCGAGCGTGGTGGCCCGGAGACCCAGTACTTC.